This TCR beta chain was captured in a study of tumor and adjacent non-tumor tissue in lung cancer. Overall study context: There were around 11 adenocarcinoma, a couple of squamous cell carcinoma and 1 small cell lung cancer cases. Samples averaged around 4.2 million productive TCRbeta reads each.

This clonotype was recorded a few times. Its antigen is currently unknown. Whole-study findings and limits: Tumor repertoires had a smaller top 100 clone share than normal lung.

RNA was extracted from bulk tissue without any cell sorting. The junction had 17 bases not matched to a gene; V was cut back by 1 base and J by 3 bases. CDR3 size: 20 residues. Per the germline V gene, CDR1 is SEHNR and CDR2 is FQNEAQ (reference sequence). The library came from three nested PCR rounds adapted from ARM-PCR protocols. TCRdb reprocessed the multiplex PCR reads via MiXCR and lists one record per CDR3 protein. This sample has about 93,000 distinct CDR3 sequences, with about 67% found just once. This receptor was taken from a man aged 55 to 70 with non-small cell lung cancer. The chain links TRBV7-9 to TRBJ2-1; TRBD2 matches at 8 bases. The sample comprised lung tumor tissue. The CDR3 bases are TGTGCCAGCAGCTTAGAGTTGGGACTAGAGGGGGGGCGCCGCTACAATGAGCAGTTCTTC. Translated, it gives CASSLELGLEGGRRYNEQFF.